Presented here are 22 T cell receptor beta chains from one specimen sequenced in a study of shared clonotypes between healthy human individuals (dated by TCRdb to the early 2020s). The library came from the immunoSEQ multiplex PCR assay. The clones in this table, taken by TCRdb from immuneACCESS, are in-frame only. Not every clone is retained; where verified, under half of the shortfall comes from an unresolved V gene, and the cause of the rest is unknown. Across this sample there are some 200,000 clones, with 60% to 75% seen only once. 8% to 13% of the sample belongs to the ten largest clones. Sequencing was carried out using memory CD4+ T cells sorted from blood. Explained via the paper, the cell subset or site label denotes: CD45RA-negative fraction. Source of these receptors: a man aged 30 to 45 in good health.

The chain is built from TRBV5-4 and TRBJ2-3; maybe TRBD2 (5 bases). The CDR3 spans 14 residues. CDR1 is SGHNT and CDR2 is YYREEE in the germline V gene (reference sequence). Deletions cut 0 bases from V and 4 bases from J, with 9 bases between. CDR3 DNA sequence: TGTGCCAGCAGCTTGGGGGTGGGAGCAGATACGCAGTATTTT. Amino acids: CASSLGVGADTQYF.

The chain employs TRBV28 and TRBJ2-4; D uncertain. With 6 bases removed from V and 2 bases from J, the gap between germline ends came to 17 bases. The germline V gene encodes CDR1 MDHEN and CDR2 SYDVKM. The CDR3 totals 16 residues. The CDR3, as DNA: TGTGCCAGCAGCCTTGGAGCAGGTTTATCCAAAAACATTCAGTACTTC. The encoded protein is CASSLGAGLSKNIQYF.

V gene TRBV25-1 combines with J gene TRBJ2-5; 10 nucleotides agree with TRBD2. The CDR3 sequence is 17 residues long. Germline CDR1 reads MGHDK; CDR2 reads SYGVNS. The J segment lost 4 bases and the V segment lost 3 bases, leaving 11 bases of the junction unmatched. The CDR3 here is CASSEVRLAGVLETQYF. DNA of the CDR3: TGTGCCAGCAGTGAGGTCCGGCTAGCGGGAGTATTAGAGACCCAGTACTTC.

The rearrangement links TRBV27 to TRBJ1-1; tentative D call: TRBD1 (6 bases). CDR1 is MNHEY and CDR2 is SMNVEV in the germline V gene (reference sequence). The CDR3 totals 15 residues. The V end lost 2 bases, the J end lost 2 bases, and 12 bases lay between the germline ends. The CDR3 spells CASSLRQDFNTEAFF. CDR3 nucleotides: TGTGCCAGCAGTTTACGACAGGACTTTAACACTGAAGCTTTCTTT.

The V gene is TRBV14, the J gene TRBJ2-7; D gene uncertain. The CDR3 length is 11 residues. V lost 4 bases, J lost 12 bases, and 13 bases lay in between. CDR1 is SGHDN, CDR2 FVKESK, per germline. CDR3 protein: CASSLDRVTYF. In DNA form, the CDR3 reads TGTGCCAGCAGCCTAGACCGAGTTACGTACTTC.

The CDR3: CASSQLTATNEKLFF. The DNA of the CDR3 is TGTGCCAGCAGCCAATTGACAGCAACTAATGAAAAACTGTTTTTT. The chain combines TRBV16 with TRBJ1-4, with D possibly TRBD1 on 5 matching bases. Germline-derived CDR1 and CDR2 are KGHSY and FQNENV. V shed 1 base and J shed 0 bases, with 6 bases lying between them. There are 15 residues in the CDR3.

V gene TRBV30 combines with J gene TRBJ2-7; D is unresolved. This CDR3 region has 12 residues. V was trimmed by 0 bases and J by 2 bases, leaving 5 bases between them. In germline, CDR1 is GTSNPN, CDR2 SVGIG (reference sequence). This chain's CDR3 is CAWSVHTYEQYF. CDR3 DNA sequence: TGTGCCTGGAGTGTACATACCTACGAGCAGTACTTC.

The chain carries TRBV7-2 and TRBJ2-2; D ambiguous. Per the germline V gene, CDR1 is SGHTA and CDR2 is FQGNSA. There are 14 residues in the CDR3. V gave up 4 bases and J gave up 4 bases, with 10 bases separating them. The CDR3 loop reads CASSSQPGTGELFF. Here the CDR3 DNA reads TGTGCCAGCAGCTCCCAGCCGGGCACCGGGGAGCTGTTTTTT. The variable domain in full, completed from reference TRBV7-2 and TRBJ2-2, reads GAGVSQSPSNKVTEKGKDVELRCDPISGHTALYWYRQSLGQGLEFLIYFQGNSAPDKSGLPSDRFSAERTGGSVSTLTIQRTQQEDSAVYLCASSSQPGTGELFFGEGSRLTVL.

About this clone: A read error may produce the germline difference seen at one junction end. This rearrangement joins TRBV11-2 to TRBJ2-4; D is uncertain. Looked up from germline, CDR1 is SGHAT and CDR2 is FQNNGV. This CDR3 comprises 13 residues. The CDR3 nucleotides are TGTGCCAGCAGCGTAGATACCAAAAACATTCAGTACTTC. Translated, it gives CASSVDTKNIQYF.

V is TRBV7-2 and J is TRBJ1-3, with 8 nucleotides matching TRBD1. CDR3 length: 15 amino acids. The trim removed 5 bases at V and 4 bases at J, leaving 7 bases unmatched. Germline V gene lookup returns CDR1 SGHTA and CDR2 FQGNSA. CDR3 residues: CASSRTGSEGNTIYF. The DNA of the CDR3 is TGTGCCAGCAGCCGGACAGGGTCTGAGGGAAACACCATATATTTT. The whole variable domain, remainder taken from reference TRBV7-2 and TRBJ1-3, is GAGVSQSPSNKVTEKGKDVELRCDPISGHTALYWYRQSLGQGLEFLIYFQGNSAPDKSGLPSDRFSAERTGGSVSTLTIQRTQQEDSAVYLCASSRTGSEGNTIYFGEGSWLTVV.

The CDR3 sequence is CASSLGANRANKAFF. DNA of the CDR3: TGTGCCAGCAGTTTAGGGGCCAACCGAGCCAATAAAGCTTTCTTT. V is TRBV28 and J is TRBJ1-1; weak D call: TRBD1 (5 bases). From germline, CDR1 is MDHEN and CDR2 SYDVKM. This CDR3 comprises 15 residues. Trimming removed 2 bases at V and 9 bases at J, with 19 bases between.

This clone is medium-sized. The CDR3 loop reads CASGDRGIYGYTF. As DNA, the CDR3 is TGTGCCAGCGGGGACAGGGGGATCTATGGCTACACCTTC. The chain carries TRBV6-1 and TRBJ1-2, with 11 bases lining up with TRBD1. CDR1 and CDR2 from the germline V gene are MNHNS and SASEGT. The CDR3 loop spans 13 amino acids. Trimming at V came to 8 bases and at J to 4 bases, leaving 3 bases not matched to a gene.

This chain connects TRBV9 to TRBJ2-1; 7 bases map to TRBD1. With V trimmed by 0 bases and J by 4 bases, 4 bases remained unmatched. Germline V gene data show CDR1 as SGDLS and CDR2 as YYNGEE. This CDR3 is built from 15 residues. The CDR3 DNA follows: TGTGCCAGCAGCGTAGGGACAGGCGCATACAATGAGCAGTTCTTC. This sequence encodes CASSVGTGAYNEQFF. The variable domain in full, completed from reference TRBV9 and TRBJ2-1, reads DSGVTQTPKHLITATGQRVTLRCSPRSGDLSVYWYQQSLDQGLQFLIQYYNGEERAKGNILERFSAQQFPDLHSELNLSSLELGDSALYFCASSVGTGAYNEQFFGPGTRLTVL.

V usage is TRBV28 and J usage is TRBJ1-1; D perhaps matches TRBD1 (5 bases). The CDR3 spans 14 residues. Trimming took 6 bases from V and 5 from J, leaving 16 bases between them. The germline V gene encodes CDR1 MDHEN and CDR2 SYDVKM. DNA for the CDR3: TGTGCCAGCAGCTTGGGCAGGAAGGGGACTGAAGCTTTCTTT. Protein: CASSLGRKGTEAFF.

The V call is TRBV5-1, the J call TRBJ2-1, with 16 bases lining up with TRBD2. The CDR3 sequence is 18 residues long. Per germline, CDR1 SGHRS and CDR2 YFSETQ. V shed 3 bases and J 4 bases; nucleotides not matched to a gene: 7. The CDR3 reads CASSWGLAGGRHYNEQFF. CDR3 DNA: TGCGCCAGCAGCTGGGGACTAGCGGGAGGGAGACATTACAATGAGCAGTTCTTC.

For the CDR3, the DNA is TGTGCCAGAAGCGCCGGGCAAAAAAACGCTGCGGATCGAGAGACCCAGTACTTC. It encodes CARSAGQKNAADRETQYF. This rearrangement joins TRBV6-9 to TRBJ2-5, with D hard to call. From germline, CDR1 is MNHGY and CDR2 SVAAGI. The V and J ends lost 9 bases and 4 bases respectively, with 30 bases between them. The CDR3 length is 18 residues.

This clone was counted ten times or more. Other DNA sequences in the sample encode the same CDR3. The V and J genes are TRBV5-4 and TRBJ2-7, with 10 positions matching TRBD1. V was clipped by 5 bases and J by 1 base; unmatched bases: 6. Germline values: CDR1 SGHNT, CDR2 YYREEE (reference sequence). The CDR3 length is 15 residues. CDR3 sequence: CASSRRDRGSYEQYF. CDR3 nucleotides: TGTGCCAGCAGTCGCCGGGACAGGGGATCCTACGAGCAGTACTTC.

The rearrangement links TRBV11-3 to TRBJ2-3; D may match TRBD1 or TRBD2 (5 bases each). Trimming shortened V by 0 bases and J by 8 bases, and 9 bases separated the two germline ends. The germline V gene encodes CDR1 SGHNT and CDR2 YENEEA. The CDR3 runs to 13 residues. CDR3 DNA sequence: TGTGCCAGCAGCTTAGATAGGGACGGTACGCAGTATTTT. Amino acid sequence: CASSLDRDGTQYF.

This clone was detected only once. The chain combines TRBV27 with TRBJ2-1; 7 bases fit TRBD2. This CDR3 is built from 16 residues. The V segment lost 4 bases and the J segment 3 bases; nucleotides outside the gene matches: 9. Per the germline V gene, CDR1 is MNHEY and CDR2 is SMNVEV (reference sequence). DNA for the CDR3: TGTGCCAGCAGTTCCCCCGGGACTACCTTCTACAATGAGCAGTTCTTC. Translation: CASSSPGTTFYNEQFF.

V gene TRBV7-6 combines with J gene TRBJ2-2; 7 bases line up with TRBD2. J was trimmed by 8 bases and V by 5 bases; bases with no gene match: 5. The CDR3 totals 13 residues. Germline CDR1 reads SGHVS; CDR2 reads FNYEAQ. The CDR3: CASSRRAGGELFF. The CDR3 DNA follows: TGTGCCAGCAGCCGAAGAGCGGGAGGGGAGCTGTTTTTT.

The rearrangement joins TRBV7-3 to TRBJ2-2, with D maybe TRBD2 (6 bases). Germline CDR1 reads SGHTA; CDR2 reads FQGTGA. The CDR3 spans 16 residues. Deletions cut 5 bases from V and 0 bases from J, with 13 bases between. In DNA, the CDR3 is TGTGCCAGCAGCCCGAAGGTAGCGGCGAACACCGGGGAGCTGTTTTTT. It encodes CASSPKVAANTGELFF.

This clone came up a few times. The chain couples TRBV7-2 to TRBJ2-3, with 9 nucleotides matching TRBD1. Unmatched junction bases numbered 2, after V lost 4 bases and J lost 9 bases. CDR1 and CDR2 (germline): SGHTA, FQGNSA. CDR3 length: 12 amino acids. The CDR3: CASSSGTGTQYF. In DNA form, the CDR3 reads TGTGCCAGCAGCTCTGGGACAGGGACGCAGTATTTT.